One sample yielded the 19 T cell receptor beta chains listed below, sequenced in a study of cytomegalovirus exposure and HLA in healthy donors. The PCR used 60 Vbeta and 13 Jbeta primers. TCRdb keeps only in-frame clones here, not all; method: immunoSEQ multiplex PCR. The data contain 200,000 or so clones, 70% of them singletons. The sequenced material came from PBMCs. Every receptor here comes from a man between 40 and 49 years old in good health and CMV-seropositive.

The chain recombines TRBV28 with TRBJ2-5; TRBD1 aligns across 8 bases. Judging by the DNA end, TRBJ2-7 fits better; the J call may be wrong. CDR3 length equals 13 residues. Per the germline V gene, CDR1 is MDHEN and CDR2 is SYDVKM. CDR3 residues: CASLTGEGYEQYF. Written as DNA, the CDR3 is TGTGCCAGCCTGACAGGGGAAGGCTACGAGCAGTACTTC.

This clone appeared a few times. At the DNA level, this CDR3 is encoded by other sequences in the same sample as well. The V and J genes are TRBV2 and TRBJ1-1, with D possibly matching TRBD1 (5 bases). V was pared by 1 base and J by 1 base, with 7 bases between. Germline V gives CDR1 SNHLY, CDR2 FYNNEI. The CDR3 extends over 14 amino acids. CDR3 coding DNA: TGTGCCAGCAGTGAAGTGGGGGGGAACACTGAAGCTTTCTTT. It translates to CASSEVGGNTEAFF.

This clone was recorded a few times. CDR3 nucleotides: TGTGCCAGCTCACAATCCGGGACAGAAGAGACCCAGTACTTC. The encoded protein is CASSQSGTEETQYF. J is TRBJ2-5 and V is TRBV18, with 7 bases identical to TRBD1. The CDR3 length is 14 residues. V shed 4 bases and J 3 bases; nucleotides not matched to a gene: 5. CDR1 and CDR2 from the germline V gene are KGHSH and LQKENI.

The rearrangement uses TRBV29-1 and TRBJ1-4, with TRBD1 matching 11 bases. This CDR3 is built from 15 residues. J gave up 9 bases and V 6 bases, and 12 bases lay outside the gene matches. Germline CDR1 is SQVTM and CDR2 is ANQGSEA. In DNA form, the CDR3 reads TGCAGCGTCCTCTTAGTGGGACAGGGGGGTCAAAAACTGTTTTTT. It codes for CSVLLVGQGGQKLFF.

The chain is built from TRBV5-4 and TRBJ2-5, with D possibly being TRBD2 (5 bases). Trimming removed 1 base from V and 9 bases from J, with 10 bases in between. Per germline, CDR1 SGHNT and CDR2 YYREEE (reference sequence). The CDR3 sequence is 12 residues long. The CDR3: CASSLSAEAQYF. CDR3 DNA: TGTGCCAGCAGCTTGTCTGCGGAGGCCCAGTACTTC. The variable domain in full, with the rest retrieved from reference TRBV5-4 and TRBJ2-5, is ETGVTQSPTHLIKTRGQQVTLRCSSQSGHNTVSWYQQALGQGPQFIFQYYREEENGRGNFPPRFSGLQFPNYSSELNVNALELDDSALYLCASSLSAEAQYFGPGTRLLVL.

V and J are TRBV5-1 and TRBJ1-2; D is uncertain. CDR1 is SGHRS, CDR2 YFSETQ, per germline. The CDR3 runs to 13 residues. V gave up 5 bases and J gave up 5 bases, with 13 bases separating them. The CDR3, as DNA: TGCGCCAGCAGGGTTGAAGGGAGATATGGCTACACCTTC. Amino acids: CASRVEGRYGYTF.

The chain carries TRBV6-5 and TRBJ2-7, with D maybe TRBD1 (6 bases). The V end lost 2 bases, the J end lost 3 bases, and 11 bases lay between the germline ends. Germline CDR1 MNHEY, CDR2 SVGAGI. The length of the CDR3 is 14 residues. CDR3 residues: CASSYGDTYYEQYF. The DNA for the CDR3 is TGTGCCAGCAGTTACGGGGACACCTACTACGAGCAGTACTTC.

The V and J genes are TRBV13 and TRBJ2-3; D remains ambiguous. CDR3 length: 14 residues. From germline, CDR1 is PRHDT and CDR2 FYEKMQ (reference sequence). Trimming pared 1 base from V and 1 base from J, leaving 6 bases between. The CDR3 loop is CASSLAPRTDTQYF. CDR3 nucleotide sequence: TGTGCCAGCAGCTTAGCTCCCCGCACAGATACGCAGTATTTT.

The J gene is TRBJ2-1, the V gene TRBV9, with 8 bases that match TRBD2. Per germline, CDR1 SGDLS and CDR2 YYNGEE. V lost 4 bases to trimming and J lost 4 bases; unmatched junction nucleotides: 7. The CDR3 loop spans 15 amino acids. CDR3 sequence: CASSLSGGPYNEQFF. The CDR3 nucleotides read TGTGCCAGCAGCCTAAGCGGGGGCCCATACAATGAGCAGTTCTTC.

Only a few counts were recorded for this clone. The chain is built from TRBV11-2 and TRBJ1-2, with TRBD1 identical over 8 bases. The CDR3 has 16 amino acids. With V trimmed by 5 bases and J by 1 base, 9 bases remained unmatched. Germline CDR1 reads SGHAT; CDR2 reads FQNNGV. CDR3 protein: CASSARTGRGNYGYTF. CDR3 nucleotide sequence: TGTGCCAGCAGCGCGAGGACAGGGCGGGGTAACTATGGCTACACCTTC.

This clone has a single count. CDR3 bases: TGCGCCAGCAGCCGACCCGACAAGAACTATGGCTACACCTTC. Its protein is CASSRPDKNYGYTF. The chain links TRBV5-1 to TRBJ1-2; D gene unclear. This CDR3 has 14 residues. V was clipped by 4 bases and J by 2 bases, with 12 bases between them. Per germline, CDR1 SGHRS and CDR2 YFSETQ. Complete variable domain (other parts from reference TRBV5-1 and TRBJ1-2): KAGVTQTPRYLIKTRGQQVTLSCSPISGHRSVSWYQQTPGQGLQFLFEYFSETQRNKGNFPGRFSGRQFSNSRSEMNVSTLELGDSALYLCASSRPDKNYGYTFGSGTRLTVV.

To note about this clone: The same CDR3 can be traced to other DNA sequences in this sample. This chain links TRBV4-3 with TRBJ1-1; D unresolved. V was trimmed by 2 bases and J by 1 base, leaving 5 bases between them. Germline lookup yields CDR1 LGHNA and CDR2 YSLEER. This CDR3 has 13 residues. The CDR3 region is CASSQRGNTEAFF. The CDR3 DNA reads TGCGCCAGCAGCCAACGAGGGAACACTGAAGCTTTCTTT.

J is TRBJ1-6 and V is TRBV5-1; 7 bases fit TRBD1. V lost 3 bases to trimming and J lost 6 bases; unmatched junction nucleotides: 3. This CDR3 spans 14 amino acids. Germline V lookup: CDR1 SGHRS, CDR2 YFSETQ. As DNA, the CDR3 is TGCGCCAGCAGCTGGGGACAGACTAATTCACCCCTCCACTTT. Protein: CASSWGQTNSPLHF.

The chain is built from TRBV5-1 and TRBJ1-3; 7 bases match TRBD1. The CDR3 is 16 residues long. Germline loops: CDR1 SGHRS, CDR2 YFSETQ. J was trimmed by 2 bases and V by 5 bases; bases with no gene match: 10. This chain's CDR3 is CASSSGTETAGNTIYF. The CDR3 coding sequence is TGCGCCAGCAGTTCCGGGACAGAAACTGCTGGAAACACCATATATTTT.

As concerns this clone: Its ends do not fully match the called genes, so a read error is possible. The chain combines TRBV2 with TRBJ2-5; 11 bases match TRBD1. CDR1 is SNHLY and CDR2 is FYNNEI in the germline V gene. The CDR3 consists of 14 residues. This chain's CDR3 is CASKMGTGGEIQYF. CDR3 DNA sequence: TGTGCCAGCAAGATGGGGACAGGGGGTGAGATCCAGTACTTC.

The chain's CDR3 is CASSTTGRWEQYF. CDR3 nucleotide sequence: TGTGCCAGCAGCACGACAGGACGATGGGAGCAGTACTTC. V gene TRBV2 combines with J gene TRBJ2-7, with D possibly TRBD1 on 6 matching bases. The CDR3 runs 13 residues. Germline CDR1 SNHLY, CDR2 FYNNEI. V lost 6 bases, J lost 7 bases, and 16 bases lay in between. Drawing the rest from reference TRBV2 and TRBJ2-7, the complete variable domain is EPEVTQTPSHQVTQMGQEVILRCVPISNHLYFYWYRQILGQKVEFLVSFYNNEISEKSEIFDDQFSVERPDGSNFTLKIRSTKLEDSAMYFCASSTTGRWEQYFGPGTRLTVT.

V gene TRBV5-1 combines with J gene TRBJ1-1; TRBD1 agrees at 7 bases. The CDR3 is made up of 15 amino acids. V was clipped by 1 base and J by 1 base; unmatched bases: 4. Germline CDR1 and CDR2: SGHRS and YFSETQ. The CDR3 sequence: CASSLHRGPNTEAFF. The CDR3 nucleotides are TGCGCCAGCAGCTTGCACAGGGGACCGAACACTGAAGCTTTCTTT.

For this clone: This sample includes further DNA sequences coding for the same CDR3. This chain joins TRBV5-1 and TRBJ1-2; 10 nucleotides agree with TRBD1. This CDR3 has 16 amino acids. V dropped 1 base and J dropped 7; count of bases not matched to a gene: 10. Germline V gene sequence: CDR1 SGHRS, CDR2 YFSETQ. In DNA form, the CDR3 reads TGCGCCAGCAGCTTGTCGGGACAGGGGAGTTTAATTGGCTACACCTTC. As protein: CASSLSGQGSLIGYTF.

This clone was found a few times. The rearrangement links TRBV2 to TRBJ2-2; 7 nucleotides agree with TRBD1. Germline CDR1 and CDR2: SNHLY and FYNNEI. The CDR3 sequence is 17 residues long. V was pared by 4 bases and J by 2 bases, with 10 bases of the junction left unmatched. The CDR3 DNA reads TGTGCCAGCAGTGGCTATGGTCGGGACAGAAACACCGGGGAGCTGTTTTTT. Its translation is CASSGYGRDRNTGELFF.